Listed below are T cell receptor beta chains from one sample, sequenced in a study of preoperative IRX-2 immunotherapy in early breast cancer. TCRdb keeps only in-frame clones here, not all; method: immunoSEQ multiplex PCR. Of 20,000 to 30,000 clones in the sample, 78% were seen once. Sequencing was performed on lymph node tissue, taken before IRX-2 immunotherapy. These receptors were obtained from a human donor with breast cancer. The CDR3 runs from the conserved cysteine through the conserved F or W. Fields, in order: clone size, D gene, V gene, J gene, CDR3 DNA, CDR3 protein. A D gene is named only where the DNA matches it firmly. Rows may omit the clone size; those that give it use once, few, many or a size class.

.,TRBD1,TRBV6-8,TRBJ2-2,TGTGCCAGCAGGGAGCACAGGGGCTTGCCCGGGGAGCTGTTTTTT,CASREHRGLPGELFF
.,.,TRBV11-3,TRBJ1-6,TGTGCCAGCAGCTTAGAATTGAGGGTCGAGGTGAGAGGTTCACCCCTCCACTTT,CASSLELRVEVRGSPLHF
.,.,TRBV28,TRBJ1-1,TGTGCCAGCATCCTACCCTCGGGTGGGCCAGCTGAAGCTTTCTTT,CASILPSGGPAEAFF
.,.,TRBV6-8,TRBJ1-1,TGTGCCAGCAGTTATCAGGGGATCACTGAAGCTTTCTTT,CASSYQGITEAFF
.,.,TRBV14,TRBJ1-4,TGTGCCAGCAGCCAAGGGCCTCGGAACGGAAAACTGTTTTTT,CASSQGPRNGKLFF
.,TRBD1,TRBV28,TRBJ1-5,TGTGCCAGCAGTTTAGAACAGGGGCTTCATCAGCCCCAGCATTTT,CASSLEQGLHQPQHF
.,.,TRBV11-3,TRBJ2-6,TGTGCCAGCAGCTTTCGTACTGGGGCCAACGTCCTGACTTTC,CASSFRTGANVLTF
few,.,TRBV6-8,TRBJ1-1,TGTGCCAGCAGTTACACCCTGACAGTGAACACTGAAGCTTTCTTT,CASSYTLTVNTEAFF
.,TRBD2,TRBV7-7,TRBJ2-1,TGTGCCAGCAGCACTCGACTAGCGGGGGACTCCTCCTACAATGAGCAGTTCTTC,CASSTRLAGDSSYNEQFF
.,TRBD1,TRBV28,TRBJ2-1,TGTGCCAGCAGTTTTCGAGGACAGGGAAGAGGAAATGAGCAGTTCTTC,CASSFRGQGRGNEQFF
.,TRBD2,TRBV29-1,TRBJ2-7,TGCAGCGTTGAAACCCCTAGCGGGGGGACCAAGTACGAGCAGTACTTC,CSVETPSGGTKYEQYF
.,.,TRBV7-5,TRBJ2-1,TGTGCCAGCAGCTTCCAGGGAACAGGGGGCGTCAATGAGCAGTTCTTC,CASSFQGTGGVNEQFF
.,.,TRBV18,TRBJ1-1,TGTGCCAGCTCACGACTCGACAGGAACACTGAAGCTTTCTTT,CASSRLDRNTEAFF
.,TRBD1,TRBV29-1,TRBJ1-2,TGCAGCGTTGAAGCTGGGACAGGGGACTATGGCTACACCTTC,CSVEAGTGDYGYTF
.,.,TRBV7-7,TRBJ2-7,TGTGCCAGCAGCTTGTCCCAGATCTCCTACGAGCAGTACTTC,CASSLSQISYEQYF
.,TRBD2,TRBV23-1,TRBJ2-7,TGCGCCAGCAGCCAAGACCCGGCTAGCGGGGGAACCTACGAGCAGTACTTC,CASSQDPASGGTYEQYF
.,.,TRBV6-8,TRBJ2-2,TGTGCCAGCAGTTACTCGAGGGTAGCGATCGACACCGGGGAGCTGTTTTTT,CASSYSRVAIDTGELFF
.,.,TRBV6-8,TRBJ1-1,TGTGCCAGCAGTACAGGTCGTACCTGGGAAGCTTTCTTT,CASSTGRTWEAFF
.,.,TRBV19,TRBJ2-3,TGTGCCAGTGGATACTTAGGGGTGAATACGCAGTATTTT,CASGYLGVNTQYF
.,TRBD1,TRBV11-3,TRBJ1-5,TGTGCCAGCAGCTTGCTACCCGGGACAGATCAGCCCCAGCATTTT,CASSLLPGTDQPQHF
.,.,TRBV1,TRBJ2-7,TGCGCCAGCAGCCAAGAAACCAGGGGAGGCTACGAGCAGTACTTC,CASSQETRGGYEQYF
.,.,TRBV2,TRBJ1-2,TGTGCCCCAGAGGGGCGATCCTATGGCTACACCTTC,CAPEGRSYGYTF
few,.,TRBV15,TRBJ2-1,TGTGCCACCAGCAGAGATTACGGACGGGGCAATGAGCAGTTCTTC,CATSRDYGRGNEQFF
once,.,TRBV7-1,TRBJ1-1,TGTGCCAGCAGCTCAAACCTGAACACTGAAGCTTTCTTT,CASSSNLNTEAFF
.,TRBD1,TRBV7-6,TRBJ1-2,TGTGCCAGCAGCTTAACAGGGGGCTTCTATGGCTACACCTTC,CASSLTGGFYGYTF
few,TRBD2,TRBV6-8,TRBJ2-5,TGTGCCAGCAGTGGGACTAGCGGGGGCCCGGGGGAGACCCAGTACTTC,CASSGTSGGPGETQYF
.,.,TRBV18,TRBJ2-2,TGTGCCAGCTCACCCCGAAGGACAGAGAACACCGGGGAGCTGTTTTTT,CASSPRRTENTGELFF
.,TRBD1,TRBV11-3,TRBJ1-1,TGTGCCAGCAGCTTATTTGGCCAGGGGGCAACTGAAGCTTTCTTT,CASSLFGQGATEAFF
.,.,TRBV19,TRBJ1-2,TGTGCCAGTAGTATCTCCAGGGATGACTATGGCTACACCTTC,CASSISRDDYGYTF
.,.,TRBV5-1,TRBJ2-3,TGCGCCAGCAGCTTGGCCAGCCACCTCACAGATACGCAGTATTTT,CASSLASHLTDTQYF
.,.,TRBV19,TRBJ2-3,TGTGCCAGTAGTATAGAGGCCACAGATACGCAGTATTTT,CASSIEATDTQYF
.,.,TRBV6-8,TRBJ2-5,TGTGCCAGCAGTCCTCACACGGAGGAGGCAGAGACCCAGTACTTC,CASSPHTEEAETQYF
few,.,TRBV6-8,TRBJ2-7,TGTGCCAGCAGTTATCGGCAGTCCTACGAGCAGTACTTC,CASSYRQSYEQYF
.,.,TRBV6-7,TRBJ2-1,TGTGCCAGCAGTGAAGCGAAAAGCCGGACGAACAATGAGCAGTTCTTC,CASSEAKSRTNNEQFF
once,.,TRBV23-1,TRBJ1-2,TGCGCCAGCAGCCAAGATCCACGATATGGCTACACCTTC,CASSQDPRYGYTF
.,.,TRBV11-3,TRBJ1-4,TGTGCCAGCAGCTTGAGGAGCGCCGTTAATGAAAAACTGTTTTTT,CASSLRSAVNEKLFF
.,.,TRBV5-1,TRBJ2-6,TGCGCCAGCAGCTTGGCCCGGAGCTCTGGGGCCAACGTCCTGACTTTC,CASSLARSSGANVLTF
.,.,TRBV5-1,TRBJ1-4,TGCGCCAGCAGCTTGGGGGGCGCAACTAATGAAAAACTGTTTTTT,CASSLGGATNEKLFF
.,.,TRBV19,TRBJ1-2,TGTGCCAGTAGACGTACAGGGAACGTTAACTATGGCTACACCTTC,CASRRTGNVNYGYTF
.,.,TRBV5-1,TRBJ1-4,TGCGCCAGCGCTAGTCGGCCAGGGTGGTATGAAAAACTGTTTTTT,CASASRPGWYEKLFF
.,TRBD1,TRBV6-8,TRBJ2-6,TGTGCCAGCAGTTGGACAGGGCTGGGGGGGGCCAACGTCCTGACTTTC,CASSWTGLGGANVLTF
.,TRBD2,TRBV11-3,TRBJ2-1,TGTGCCAGCAACCGCGCTAGCGGGGGGAGCTCCTACAATGAGCAGTTCTTC,CASNRASGGSSYNEQFF
.,.,TRBV11-3,TRBJ2-2,TGTGCTAGCAGCCCCCGGTGGGGGGCTGACACCGGGGAGCTGTTTTTT,CASSPRWGADTGELFF
.,TRBD1,TRBV5-1,TRBJ1-4,TGCGCCAGCAGCCTCTCCGGGACAGAGAATGAAAAACTGTTTTTT,CASSLSGTENEKLFF
.,.,TRBV6-8,TRBJ2-2,TGTGCCAGCAGTTATTCCGACCTGAACACCGGGGAGCTGTTTTTT,CASSYSDLNTGELFF
.,.,TRBV6-8,TRBJ2-3,TGTGCCAGCAGCCCTGGACGGGGCACAGATACGCAGTATTTT,CASSPGRGTDTQYF
few,.,TRBV19,TRBJ2-3,TGTGCCAGTAGTAACACCATCATAACAGATACGCAGTATTTT,CASSNTIITDTQYF
.,.,TRBV23-1,TRBJ2-3,TGCGCCAGCAGCCAAGAGCTCACAGATACGCAGTATTTT,CASSQELTDTQYF
.,TRBD1,TRBV11-3,TRBJ1-5,TGTGCCAGCAGCCGCCAACCGGGACAGGGTTTCGACAATCAGCCCCAGCATTTT,CASSRQPGQGFDNQPQHF
.,.,TRBV11-3,TRBJ1-6,TGTGCCAGCAGCCTCACGAATCCTAGTAGTTCCGGCTCCTATAATTCACCCCTCCACTTT,CASSLTNPSSSGSYNSPLHF
.,.,TRBV7-7,TRBJ1-2,TGTGCCAGCATCAGGGTAGGGGTCAACTATGGCTACACCTTC,CASIRVGVNYGYTF
.,.,TRBV11-3,TRBJ2-1,TGTGCCAGCAGCTTAAGGGGGGCTTATGTTCTTTCGGGTACCTACAATGAGCAGTTCTTC,CASSLRGAYVLSGTYNEQFF
.,.,TRBV5-1,TRBJ2-2,TGCGCCAGCAGCTTGGAATATGCCGTCTCGGTACGGGAGCTGTTTTTT,CASSLEYAVSVRELFF
.,.,TRBV18,TRBJ1-1,TGTGCCAGCTCACCAGCAGGGGAAAACACTGAAGCTTTCTTT,CASSPAGENTEAFF
.,TRBD2,TRBV19,TRBJ2-3,TGTGCCACTAGACTAGCGGGGCGCACAGATACGCAGTATTTT,CATRLAGRTDTQYF
.,.,TRBV7-1,TRBJ2-7,TGTGCCAGCAGTGAAGGGGCTTTCTACGAGCAGTACTTC,CASSEGAFYEQYF
.,.,TRBV14,TRBJ2-5,TGTGCCAGCAGCCAATTCATGAGCGGCGGAAAAGAGACCCAGTACTTC,CASSQFMSGGKETQYF
.,.,TRBV6-8,TRBJ1-2,TGTGCCAGCAGTTACTCTATCTTTTCCCCCAGGGCCCATCCTAACTATGGCTACACCTTC,CASSYSIFSPRAHPNYGYTF
few,.,TRBV7-6,TRBJ1-2,TGTGCCAGCAGCCTAGGGACAAGCGTTTCGGGCTACACCTTC,CASSLGTSVSGYTF
.,.,TRBV23-1,TRBJ2-1,TGCGCCAGCAGCCAGGGTTGGACGTCCAATGAGCAGTTCTTC,CASSQGWTSNEQFF